The clone carrying this T cell receptor beta chain was observed many times. Its cognate antigen is unknown. It was uncontrolled infection, other autoimmune disease, pregnancy or lactation that excluded patients. The source of the PBMCs was 10 ml of fresh peripheral blood. This sample stems from a study of T cells in Graves' hyperthyroidism and ophthalmopathy. Points from the study as a whole: Blood also carried most thyroid clonotypes expanded above 0.001. Ophthalmopathy got predicted by the model a median roughly six months before its onset.

Amplified TCR beta CDR3 regions came from RNA transcripts. When the TCR CDR3 underwent first-round RT-PCR, the HTBI primer set was used. TCRdb used MiXCR to reprocess the multiplex PCR reads, holding one entry per CDR3 protein. The sample carries 350,000 or so distinct CDR3 sequences, around a sixth recorded once. The V and J ends lost 6 bases and 3 bases respectively, with 15 bases between them. The CDR3 loop spans 14 amino acids. The rearrangement uses TRBV12-3 or TRBV12-4 and TRBJ2-7; possibly TRBD1 for D (6 bases). The origin of this receptor is a woman between 40 and 55 years old with Graves' ophthalmopathy. The sequenced sample consisted of blood. CDR3 region: CASSLTGGNYEQYF. CDR3 bases: TGTGCCAGCAGCCTGACAGGCGGAAACTACGAGCAGTACTTC.